This TCR beta chain was documented in a study of identical twins. The CDR3 totals 17 residues. The germline gives CDR1 LGHNA, CDR2 YNFKEQ. Unmatched junction bases numbered 9, after V lost 3 bases and J lost 0 bases. It was template switching that added a universal primer site, and there were unique molecular identifiers on the cDNA. TCRdb reprocessed the 5' RACE reads via MiXCR and lists one record per CDR3 protein. The sample yields around 480,000 distinct CDR3 sequences, roughly an eighth seen once. With respect to this clonotype: What it binds is not known.

Study-wide findings and caveats: High-abundance cord blood beta clonotypes had fewer insertions; memory repertoires showed none. Beta out-of-frame sequences showed weaker excess sharing between twins.

The donors were all healthy and Caucasian. The same sample was also used in a study of yellow fever vaccine responses in identical twins.

The TCR sequence derives from a woman under 30 in good health. What was sequenced was CD4+ T cells sorted from blood. V usage is TRBV4-2 and J usage is TRBJ2-3, with 7 nucleotides matching TRBD1. CDR3 region: CASSQARTGLSTDTQYF. The CDR3 region has the DNA TGTGCCAGCAGCCAGGCTAGGACAGGATTGAGCACAGATACGCAGTATTTT.